A single sample is the source of the 30 T cell receptor beta chains below, sequenced in a study of regulatory T cells in long-lasting Graves disease. The time point here: newly diagnosed GD, antithyroid drugs for less than 3 months. Generation of the TCR library employed RNA extracted from PBMCs. HTBI primers from iRepertoire and Arm-PCR of CDR3 regions yielded the TCR beta libraries. Each CDR3 protein is one row after TCRdb ran MiXCR on the multiplex PCR reads. Of over 500,000 distinct CDR3 sequences listed, roughly 15% are singletons. These data were likewise used in another study, on T cells in Graves' hyperthyroidism and ophthalmopathy.

The source was peripheral blood mononuclear cells (PBMCs), collected at new diagnosis, from a patient treated with antithyroid drugs. Receptors were obtained from a woman in her twenties or thirties with Graves disease.

This clonotype was seen more than once but under ten times. The chain uses TRBV7-8 and TRBJ1-1, with D unclear. Germline V gene sequence: CDR1 SGHVS, CDR2 FQNEAQ. The CDR3 length is 14 residues. The V gene lost 2 bases and the J gene lost 5 bases, with 12 bases spanning the gap. The CDR3 nucleotides read TGTGCCAGCAGCTTAATGGAAGGGAAGACTGAAGCTTTCTTT. Translating gives CASSLMEGKTEAFF.

This clonotype was recorded at least ten times. The rearrangement uses TRBV28 and TRBJ1-1, with TRBD1 identical over 7 bases. With V trimmed by 5 bases and J by 6 bases, 9 bases remained unmatched. CDR3 length: 14 amino acids. Germline CDR1 is MDHEN and CDR2 is SYDVKM. The CDR3 DNA reads as TGTGCCAGCAGTCCGATGTACGACAGGGCTGAAGCTTTCTTT. Encoded protein: CASSPMYDRAEAFF.

This clonotype came up many times. The rearrangement joins TRBV20-1 to TRBJ2-5; D not certain. The CDR3 contains 11 residues. V lost 5 bases to trimming and J lost 4 bases, with 8 bases between them. Germline V gene data show CDR1 as DFQATT and CDR2 as SNEGSKA (reference sequence). CDR3 sequence reads: CSAPRRETQYF. Written as DNA, the CDR3 is TGCAGTGCTCCTCGACGAGAGACCCAGTACTTC.

This clonotype was picked up many times. The CDR3 nucleotides are TGTGCCAGCAGTTTAGTTCAGAATCAGCCCCAGCATTTT. It translates to CASSLVQNQPQHF. The chain couples TRBV28 to TRBJ1-5; D is unresolved. Germline V gene sequence: CDR1 MDHEN, CDR2 SYDVKM. The germline V and J ends were trimmed by 2 bases and 4 bases, with 6 bases remaining between them. The CDR3 sequence is 13 residues long.

This clonotype has at least ten counts. The rearrangement links TRBV24-1 to TRBJ2-2; D is ambiguous. From germline, CDR1 is KGHDR and CDR2 SFDVKD. The CDR3 length is 13 residues. With 8 bases removed from V and 6 bases from J, the gap between germline ends came to 12 bases. CDR3 sequence (DNA): TGTGCCACCACCTCTACTACGGCCGGGGAGCTGTTTTTT. Its translation: CATTSTTAGELFF.

This clonotype was counted at least ten times. This rearrangement joins TRBV7-2 to TRBJ1-5; no clear D gene. Germline V gives CDR1 SGHTA, CDR2 FQGNSA. CDR3 length: 15 amino acids. V was trimmed by 1 base and J by 7 bases, leaving 14 bases between them. The DNA of the CDR3 is TGTGCCAGCAGCTTAGGATCCTTTACTGGGCAGCCCCAGCATTTT. Amino acids: CASSLGSFTGQPQHF.

The chain carries TRBV24-1 and TRBJ2-7, with D perhaps given as TRBD1 or TRBD2 (5 bases each). The CDR3 consists of 14 residues. Germline V gene lookup returns CDR1 KGHDR and CDR2 SFDVKD. V gave up 6 bases and J gave up 4 bases, with 15 bases separating them. The CDR3 region is CATSLGGSKYEQYF. In DNA form, the CDR3 reads TGTGCCACCAGTCTTGGGGGTTCGAAGTACGAGCAGTACTTC.

This clonotype has a handful of counts. This chain links TRBV7-3 with TRBJ2-1; D remains ambiguous. In germline, CDR1 is SGHTA, CDR2 FQGTGA. Trimming left V 0 bases short and J 0 bases short, with 12 bases between. The CDR3 sequence is 17 residues long. Here the CDR3 reads CASSLTSSPSSYNEQFF. Here the CDR3 DNA reads TGTGCCAGCAGCTTAACGTCCAGCCCGAGCTCCTACAATGAGCAGTTCTTC.

The rearrangement joins TRBV12-3 or TRBV12-4 to TRBJ1-2; D is perhaps TRBD1 (5 bases). V lost 6 bases and J 5 bases, leaving 16 bases between the germline ends. This CDR3 has 14 residues. The CDR3 DNA is TGTGCCAGCAGCCCTCGGGGGGGAGGGTATGGCTACACCTTC. Translating it yields CASSPRGGGYGYTF.

This clonotype was counted between two and nine times. The J gene is TRBJ2-7, the V gene TRBV4-2, with D possibly TRBD1 on 6 matching bases. The V gene's germline CDR1 is LGHNA and CDR2 YNFKEQ. The length of the CDR3 is 17 residues. V lost 0 bases to trimming and J lost 1 base, with 16 bases between them. The CDR3 DNA is TGTGCCAGCAGCCAAGACCAGACAGGTTTCGGATCCTACGAGCAGTACTTC. The encoded protein is CASSQDQTGFGSYEQYF.

This clonotype was found many times. The chain has TRBV7-8 and TRBJ2-7; no clear D. The CDR3 has 15 amino acids. Germline-derived CDR1 and CDR2 are SGHVS and FQNEAQ. Trimming shortened V by 2 bases and J by 7 bases, and 18 bases separated the two germline ends. CDR3 residues: CASSLRRLALGEQYF. The CDR3 bases are TGTGCCAGCAGCTTACGGCGGCTGGCGCTTGGGGAGCAGTACTTC.

The genes are TRBV11-2 and TRBJ1-2; D is ambiguous. Looked up from germline, CDR1 is SGHAT and CDR2 is FQNNGV. Trimming left V 0 bases short and J 10 bases short, with 12 bases between. This CDR3 region has 13 residues. In DNA, the CDR3 is TGTGCCAGCAGCTTAGATGGACCGGGCCTCTACACCTTC. Translation: CASSLDGPGLYTF.

Many counts were recorded for this clonotype. V usage is TRBV15 and J usage is TRBJ1-2; 11 bases fit TRBD1. This CDR3 is built from 15 residues. The ends lost 2 bases at V and 4 bases at J; junction bases unmatched: 3. Germline loops: CDR1 LNHNV, CDR2 YYDKDF (reference sequence). CDR3 bases: TGTGCCACCAGCAGACCAGGGACAGGGGGCTATGGCTACACCTTC. Translating it yields CATSRPGTGGYGYTF.

This clonotype was recorded many times. The chain uses TRBV20-1 and TRBJ1-2; D not certain. Between the trimmed V and J ends, which lost 6 bases and 2 bases, there was a span of 10 bases. Germline values: CDR1 DFQATT, CDR2 SNEGSKA (reference sequence). This CDR3 contains 12 residues. This CDR3 is CSAPTPNYGYTF. For the CDR3, the DNA is TGCAGTGCCCCTACCCCCAACTATGGCTACACCTTC.

V is TRBV12-3 or TRBV12-4 and J is TRBJ2-7, with 9 bases identical to TRBD1. The length of the CDR3 is 14 residues. V was clipped by 5 bases and J by 2 bases; unmatched bases: 4. The CDR3 DNA sequence: TGTGCCAGCAGTAGGGACAGGGAAGCCTACGAGCAGTACTTC. Its protein product is CASSRDREAYEQYF.

As concerns this clonotype: A much larger clone lies a single base off, so this may be a read error. No conserved phenylalanine or tryptophan is present at the end of the CDR3, so a read error is the likely explanation. The gene calls are TRBV28 and TRBJ1-4; 8 positions match TRBD1. V shed 5 bases and J 10 bases; nucleotides not matched to a gene: 9. Germline CDR1 and CDR2: MDHEN and SYDVKM. The CDR3 is 14 amino acids. The CDR3 sequence: CASSPGQGIGKLFL. CDR3 in DNA: TGTGCCAGCAGTCCCGGACAGGGTATAGGAAAACTGTTTTTG.

With regard to this clonotype: Germline is not matched at one junction end, which may reflect a read error. The chain uses TRBV29-1 and TRBJ2-7; D perhaps matches TRBD2 (6 bases). Per germline, CDR1 SQVTM and CDR2 ANQGSEA. The CDR3 length is 14 residues. Here the CDR3 reads CSAKLAIPSYEQHF. Written as DNA, the CDR3 is TGCAGCGCTAAGCTAGCGATCCCTAGCTACGAGCAGCACTTC.

This clonotype was recorded a few times. This chain joins TRBV2 and TRBJ2-6; D tentatively fits TRBD1 or TRBD2 (5 bases each). CDR1 SNHLY and CDR2 FYNNEI come from the germline V gene. This CDR3 region has 17 residues. Between the trimmed V and J ends, which lost 7 bases and 1 base, there was a span of 17 bases. The CDR3 sequence: CASKAGTGPSGANVLTF. The CDR3 DNA follows: TGTGCCAGCAAAGCCGGGACGGGACCTTCTGGGGCCAACGTCCTGACTTTC.

This clonotype was seen a few times. V usage is TRBV20-1 and J usage is TRBJ1-1; the D is unclear. Trimming pared 5 bases from V and 5 bases from J, leaving 15 bases between. In germline, CDR1 is DFQATT, CDR2 SNEGSKA (reference sequence). The CDR3 sequence is 13 residues long. The CDR3 protein is CSALRLGGTEAFF. For the CDR3, the DNA is TGCAGTGCTCTGAGACTTGGAGGGACTGAAGCTTTCTTT.

The CDR3 DNA reads TGTGCCTGGAACAATGGAGGCGGCCGGAACAATGAGCAGTTCTTC. Encoded protein: CAWNNGGGRNNEQFF. This chain joins TRBV30 and TRBJ2-1; weak D call: TRBD2 (5 bases). V was cut by 4 bases and J by 5 bases, with 18 bases left in between. The CDR3 runs to 15 residues. Germline V lookup: CDR1 GTSNPN, CDR2 SVGIG (reference sequence).

This clonotype was counted many times. The chain recombines TRBV6-2 or TRBV6-3 with TRBJ2-7; no clear D gene. The V gene's germline CDR1 is MNHEY and CDR2 SVGEGT. Trimming took 3 bases from V and 0 from J, leaving 9 bases between them. The CDR3 is 14 residues long. The CDR3 protein is CASSYLGGSYEQYF. CDR3 DNA: TGTGCCAGCAGTTATCTGGGCGGCTCCTACGAGCAGTACTTC.

This clonotype was seen only a few times. This chain connects TRBV7-2 to TRBJ1-5; D uncertain. This CDR3 region has 14 residues. From germline, CDR1 is SGHTA and CDR2 FQGNSA. With 0 bases removed from V and 8 bases from J, the gap between germline ends came to 11 bases. CDR3 sequence reads: CASSLAGLKEPQHF. DNA of the CDR3: TGTGCCAGCAGCTTAGCTGGGCTGAAGGAGCCCCAGCATTTT.

This clonotype was observed many times. V usage is TRBV7-2 and J usage is TRBJ2-5; D may match TRBD1 or TRBD2 (5 bases each). Deletions cut 1 base from V and 5 bases from J, with 11 bases between. CDR1 and CDR2 from the germline V gene are SGHTA and FQGNSA. This CDR3 contains 14 residues. CDR3 protein: CASSLGGIGETQYF. CDR3 DNA: TGTGCCAGCAGCTTAGGGGGGATTGGGGAGACCCAGTACTTC.

The table lists this clonotype with many counts. The V and J genes are TRBV7-3 and TRBJ1-2; D is perhaps TRBD1 (5 bases). V gave up 4 bases and J gave up 3 bases, with 12 bases separating them. Germline assignment: CDR1 SGHTA and CDR2 FQGTGA. The CDR3 is made up of 14 amino acids. The CDR3 nucleotides read TGTGCCAGCAGCTCTCAGGGCTCTGACTATGGCTACACCTTC. This sequence encodes CASSSQGSDYGYTF.

This clonotype showed up just once. A much larger clonotype is one base distant, so this may be a read error. V usage is TRBV24-1 and J usage is TRBJ2-3, with TRBD1 matching 8 bases. This CDR3 is built from 13 residues. Germline V CDR1 and CDR2: KGHDR, SFDVKD. In nucleotides, the CDR3 is TGTGCCACCGGGGACAGGCTCACAGATACGCGGTATTTT. Its translation: CATGDRLTDTRYF.

A few counts support this clonotype. V is TRBV19 and J is TRBJ2-7; 14 bases are shared with TRBD2. With 4 bases clipped from V and 6 bases from J, the junction kept 2 bases outside the gene matches. The CDR3 covers 14 residues. From germline, CDR1 is LNHDA and CDR2 SQIVND (reference sequence). In DNA, the CDR3 is TGTGCCAGTAGTACCGGGACTAGCGGGAGCGAGCAGTACTTC. The encoded protein is CASSTGTSGSEQYF.

The V and J genes are TRBV4-1 and TRBJ2-7; D is perhaps TRBD2 (5 bases). The CDR3 has 17 amino acids. With 0 bases removed from V and 2 bases from J, the gap between germline ends came to 17 bases. CDR1 MGHRA and CDR2 YSYEKL come from the germline V gene. This CDR3 is CASSQELFGVGAYEQYF. The CDR3 nucleotides are TGCGCCAGCAGCCAAGAACTATTCGGGGTCGGGGCCTACGAGCAGTACTTC.

The table lists this clonotype with a few counts. The V gene is TRBV11-2, the J gene TRBJ2-7, with TRBD2 matching 11 bases. The ends lost 10 bases at V and 2 bases at J; junction bases unmatched: 10. CDR3 length: 15 amino acids. Germline assignment: CDR1 SGHAT and CDR2 FQNNGV. The DNA of the CDR3 is TGTGCCACCTCCTTAGCGGGAGGGCCCGCCTACGAGCAGTACTTC. This sequence encodes CATSLAGGPAYEQYF.

V is TRBV9 and J is TRBJ2-1; TRBD2 matches 11 bases. With V trimmed by 6 bases and J by 2 bases, 1 base remained unmatched. The length of the CDR3 is 14 residues. The germline CDR1 and CDR2 sequences are SGDLS and YYNGEE. The DNA for the CDR3 is TGTGCCAGCAAACTAGCGGGGGCCTACAATGAGCAGTTCTTC. This gives the protein CASKLAGAYNEQFF.

Details on this clonotype: A much larger clone sits a single nucleotide away, making a read error possible. The DNA for the CDR3 is TGTGCCAGCAGAAGGGAGTACAATTCACCCCTCCACTTT. Its protein is CASRREYNSPLHF. The chain uses TRBV28 and TRBJ1-6; D gene unclear. With 6 bases removed from V and 7 bases from J, the gap between germline ends came to 10 bases. The length of the CDR3 is 13 residues. CDR1 MDHEN and CDR2 SYDVKM come from the germline V gene.